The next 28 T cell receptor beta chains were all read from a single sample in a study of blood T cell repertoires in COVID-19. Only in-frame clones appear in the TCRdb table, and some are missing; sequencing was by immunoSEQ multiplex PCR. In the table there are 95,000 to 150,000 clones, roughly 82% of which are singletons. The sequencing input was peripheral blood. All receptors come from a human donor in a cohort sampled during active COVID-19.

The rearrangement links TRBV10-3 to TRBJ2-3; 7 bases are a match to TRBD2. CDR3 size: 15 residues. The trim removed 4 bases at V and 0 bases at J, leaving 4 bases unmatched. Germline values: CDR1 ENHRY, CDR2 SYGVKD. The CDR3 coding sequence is TGTGCCATCAGTGGAAGGGAGGGCAGCACAGATACGCAGTATTTT. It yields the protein CAISGREGSTDTQYF.

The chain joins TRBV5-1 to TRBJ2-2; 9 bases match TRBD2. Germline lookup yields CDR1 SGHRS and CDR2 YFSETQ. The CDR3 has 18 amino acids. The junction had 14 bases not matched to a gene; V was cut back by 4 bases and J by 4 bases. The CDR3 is CASSPDPIAGALTGELFF. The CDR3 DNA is TGCGCCAGCAGCCCGGACCCGATAGCGGGAGCTCTCACCGGGGAGCTGTTTTTT.

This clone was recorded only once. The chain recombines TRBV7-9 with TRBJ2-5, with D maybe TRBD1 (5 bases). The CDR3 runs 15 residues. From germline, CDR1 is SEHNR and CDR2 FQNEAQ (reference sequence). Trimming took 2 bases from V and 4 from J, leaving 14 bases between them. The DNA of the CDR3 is TGTGCCAGCAGCTTACTCGTGACAGCCAGAGAGACCCAGTACTTC. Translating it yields CASSLLVTARETQYF.

The CDR3 reads CASSEHPRASGANVLTF. DNA of the CDR3: TGTGCCAGCAGTGAACATCCCCGAGCCTCTGGGGCCAACGTCCTGACTTTC. This chain uses TRBV6-1 with TRBJ2-6; D not resolved. CDR3 length: 17 amino acids. The germline V gene has CDR1 MNHNS and CDR2 SASEGT. Trimming took 2 bases from V and 0 from J, leaving 11 bases between them.

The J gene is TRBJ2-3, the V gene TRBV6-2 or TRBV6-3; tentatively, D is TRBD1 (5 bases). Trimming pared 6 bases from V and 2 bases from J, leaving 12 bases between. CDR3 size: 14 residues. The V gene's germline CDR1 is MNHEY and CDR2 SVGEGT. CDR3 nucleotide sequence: TGTGCCAGCAGCTGGGGCGCGTTCACAGATACGCAGTATTTT. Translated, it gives CASSWGAFTDTQYF.

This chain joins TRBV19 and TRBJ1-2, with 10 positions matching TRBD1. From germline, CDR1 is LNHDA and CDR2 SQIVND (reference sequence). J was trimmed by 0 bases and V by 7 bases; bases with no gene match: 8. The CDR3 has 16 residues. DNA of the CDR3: TGTGCCAGTACCTCGGACAGGGGGGCGACTAACTATGGCTACACCTTC. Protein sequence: CASTSDRGATNYGYTF.

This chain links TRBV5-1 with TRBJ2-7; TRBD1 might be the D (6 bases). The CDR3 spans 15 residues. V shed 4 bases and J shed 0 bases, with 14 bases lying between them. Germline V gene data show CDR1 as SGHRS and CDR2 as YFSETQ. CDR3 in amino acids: CASSPGDTLSYEQYF. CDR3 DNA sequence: TGCGCCAGCAGCCCTGGGGACACCCTCTCCTACGAGCAGTACTTC.

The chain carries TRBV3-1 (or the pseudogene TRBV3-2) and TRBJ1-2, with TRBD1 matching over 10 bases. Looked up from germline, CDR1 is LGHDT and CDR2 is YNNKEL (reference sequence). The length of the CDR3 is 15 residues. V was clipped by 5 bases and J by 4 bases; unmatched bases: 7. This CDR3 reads CASSAGQGGSYGYTF. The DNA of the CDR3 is TGTGCCAGCAGCGCCGGACAGGGGGGGTCCTATGGCTACACCTTC.

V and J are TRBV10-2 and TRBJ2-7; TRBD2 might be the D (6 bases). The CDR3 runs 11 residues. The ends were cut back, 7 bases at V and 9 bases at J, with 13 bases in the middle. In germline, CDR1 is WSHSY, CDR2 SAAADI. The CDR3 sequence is CASKHSGTQYF. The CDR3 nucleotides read TGCGCCAGCAAACATAGCGGCACGCAGTACTTC.

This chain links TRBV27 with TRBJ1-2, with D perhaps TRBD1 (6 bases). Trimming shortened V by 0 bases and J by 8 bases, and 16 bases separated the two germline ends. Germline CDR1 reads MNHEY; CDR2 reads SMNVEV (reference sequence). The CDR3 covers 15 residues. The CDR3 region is CASSLSPGRGGGYTF. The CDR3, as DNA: TGTGCCAGCAGTTTATCCCCCGGGAGGGGGGGCGGCTACACCTTC.

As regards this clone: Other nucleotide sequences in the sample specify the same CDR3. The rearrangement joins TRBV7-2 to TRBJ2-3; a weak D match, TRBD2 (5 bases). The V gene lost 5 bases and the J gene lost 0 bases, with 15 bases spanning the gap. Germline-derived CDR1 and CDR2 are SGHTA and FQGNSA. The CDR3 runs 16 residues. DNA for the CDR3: TGTGCCAGCAGCCCCCCCGGCCTAGCTAGCACAGATACGCAGTATTTT. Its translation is CASSPPGLASTDTQYF.

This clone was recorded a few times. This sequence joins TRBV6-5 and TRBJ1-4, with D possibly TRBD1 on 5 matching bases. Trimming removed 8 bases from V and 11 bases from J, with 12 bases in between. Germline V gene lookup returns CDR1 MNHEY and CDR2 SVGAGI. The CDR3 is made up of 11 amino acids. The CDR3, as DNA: TGTGCCAGCGGGAGGGGTGAGAAACTGTTTTTT. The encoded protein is CASGRGEKLFF.

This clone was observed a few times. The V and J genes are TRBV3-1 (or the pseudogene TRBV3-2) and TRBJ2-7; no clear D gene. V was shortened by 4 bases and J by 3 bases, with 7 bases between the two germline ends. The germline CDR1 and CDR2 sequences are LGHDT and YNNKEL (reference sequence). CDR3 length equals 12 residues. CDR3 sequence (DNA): TGTGCCAGCAGCCGTATCGGCTACGAGCAGTACTTC. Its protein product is CASSRIGYEQYF.

The CDR3 DNA is TGTGCCAGCAGCTGGGAGCGGGGAGGAGGCTACACCTTC. Protein: CASSWERGGGYTF. The chain recombines TRBV5-6 with TRBJ1-2; D ambiguous. V was cut by 3 bases and J by 8 bases, with 14 bases left in between. The CDR3 is made up of 13 amino acids. Germline lookup yields CDR1 SGHDT and CDR2 YYEEEE.

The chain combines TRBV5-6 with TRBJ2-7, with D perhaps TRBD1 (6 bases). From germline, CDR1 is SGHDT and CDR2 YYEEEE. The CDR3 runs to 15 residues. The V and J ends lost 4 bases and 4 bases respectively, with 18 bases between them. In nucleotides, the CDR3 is TGTGCCAGCAGCCAGTCAGGGGCGAGAAGGTACGAGCAGTACTTC. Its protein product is CASSQSGARRYEQYF. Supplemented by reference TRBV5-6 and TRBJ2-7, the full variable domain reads DAGVTQSPTHLIKTRGQQVTLRCSPKSGHDTVSWYQQALGQGPQFIFQYYEEEERQRGNFPDRFSGHQFPNYSSELNVNALLLGDSALYLCASSQSGARRYEQYFGPGTRLTVT.

CDR3 DNA sequence: TGCAGCGTTGAGGGAGGGGCAACTAGCTCCTACAATGAGCAGTTCTTC. Its protein is CSVEGGATSSYNEQFF. V and J are TRBV29-1 and TRBJ2-1; 7 positions agree with TRBD2. This CDR3 region has 16 residues. CDR1 SQVTM and CDR2 ANQGSEA come from the germline V gene. V shed 3 bases, J shed 0 bases, and the junction held 8 bases outside the gene matches.

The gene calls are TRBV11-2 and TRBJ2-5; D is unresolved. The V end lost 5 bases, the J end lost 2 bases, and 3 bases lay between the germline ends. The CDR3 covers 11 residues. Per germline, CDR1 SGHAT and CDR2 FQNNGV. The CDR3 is CASSPQETQYF. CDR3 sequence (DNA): TGTGCCAGCAGCCCGCAAGAGACCCAGTACTTC.

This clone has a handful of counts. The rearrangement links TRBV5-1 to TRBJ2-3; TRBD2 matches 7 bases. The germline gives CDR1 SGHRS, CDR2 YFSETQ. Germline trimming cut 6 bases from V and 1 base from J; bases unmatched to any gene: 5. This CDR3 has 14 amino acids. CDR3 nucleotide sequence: TGCGCCAGCACCCGGGAGGCAGGCACAGATACGCAGTATTTT. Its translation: CASTREAGTDTQYF. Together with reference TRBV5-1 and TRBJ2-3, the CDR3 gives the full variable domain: KAGVTQTPRYLIKTRGQQVTLSCSPISGHRSVSWYQQTPGQGLQFLFEYFSETQRNKGNFPGRFSGRQFSNSRSEMNVSTLELGDSALYLCASTREAGTDTQYFGPGTRLTVL.

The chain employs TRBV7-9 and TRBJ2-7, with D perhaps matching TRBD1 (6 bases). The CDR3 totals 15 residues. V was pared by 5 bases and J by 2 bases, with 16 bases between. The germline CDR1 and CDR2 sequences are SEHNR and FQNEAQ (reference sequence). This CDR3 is CASSPGQAMTYEQYF. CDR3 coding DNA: TGTGCCAGCAGCCCGGGACAAGCAATGACCTACGAGCAGTACTTC.

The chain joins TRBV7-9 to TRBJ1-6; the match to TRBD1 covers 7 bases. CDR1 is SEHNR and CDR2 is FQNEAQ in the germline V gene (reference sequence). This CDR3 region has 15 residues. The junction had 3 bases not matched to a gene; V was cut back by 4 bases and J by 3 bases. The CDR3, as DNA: TGTGCCAGCAGCTGGACAGGAGGCTATAATTCACCCCTCCACTTT. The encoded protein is CASSWTGGYNSPLHF.

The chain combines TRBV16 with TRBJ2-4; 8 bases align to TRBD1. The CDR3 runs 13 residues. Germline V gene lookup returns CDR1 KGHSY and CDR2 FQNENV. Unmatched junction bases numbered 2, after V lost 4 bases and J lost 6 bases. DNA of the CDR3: TGTGCCAGCAGCCTCGACAGGGGAAACATTCAGTACTTC. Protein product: CASSLDRGNIQYF.

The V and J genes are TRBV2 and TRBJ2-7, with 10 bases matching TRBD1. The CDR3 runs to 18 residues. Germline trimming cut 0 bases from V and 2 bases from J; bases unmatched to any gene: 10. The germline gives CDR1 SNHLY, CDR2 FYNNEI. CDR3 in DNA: TGTGCCAGCAGTGAAGCACTGCCCCGGACAGGGGGGACCTACGAGCAGTACTTC. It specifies CASSEALPRTGGTYEQYF.

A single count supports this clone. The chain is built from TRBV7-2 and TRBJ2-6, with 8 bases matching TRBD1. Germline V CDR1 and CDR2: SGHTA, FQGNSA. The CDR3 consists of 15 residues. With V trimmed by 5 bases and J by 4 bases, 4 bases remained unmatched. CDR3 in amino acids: CASSVRGLGANVLTF. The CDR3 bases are TGTGCCAGCAGCGTCAGGGGGCTCGGGGCCAACGTCCTGACTTTC.

CDR3 nucleotides: TGTGCCAGCAGCCCCCCCCATCGGGGTGGCAACACCGGGGAGCTGTTTTTT. This encodes CASSPPHRGGNTGELFF. This chain connects TRBV5-4 to TRBJ2-2; TRBD2 is a possible D gene (5 bases). V was cut by 4 bases and J by 2 bases, with 18 bases left in between. Germline-derived CDR1 and CDR2 are SGHNT and YYREEE (reference sequence). The CDR3 spans 17 residues.

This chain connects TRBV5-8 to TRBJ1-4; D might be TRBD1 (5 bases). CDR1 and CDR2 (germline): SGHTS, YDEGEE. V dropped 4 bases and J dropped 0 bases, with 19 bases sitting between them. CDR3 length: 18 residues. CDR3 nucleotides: TGTGCCAGCAGCCACCGACAGACTGGAGTTGCAACTAATGAAAAACTGTTTTTT. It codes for CASSHRQTGVATNEKLFF.

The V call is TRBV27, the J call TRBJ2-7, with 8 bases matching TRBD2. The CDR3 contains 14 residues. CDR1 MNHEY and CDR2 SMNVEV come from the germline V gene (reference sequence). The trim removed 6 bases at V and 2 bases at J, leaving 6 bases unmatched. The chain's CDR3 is CASSPGTRAYEQYF. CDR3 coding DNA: TGTGCCAGCAGCCCCGGGACTAGGGCCTACGAGCAGTACTTC.

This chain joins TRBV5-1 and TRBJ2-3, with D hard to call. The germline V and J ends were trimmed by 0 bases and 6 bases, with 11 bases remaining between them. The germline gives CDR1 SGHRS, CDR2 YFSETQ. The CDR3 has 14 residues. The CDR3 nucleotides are TGCGCCAGCAGCTTGGACCGCTCCGAGGATACGCAGTATTTT. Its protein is CASSLDRSEDTQYF.

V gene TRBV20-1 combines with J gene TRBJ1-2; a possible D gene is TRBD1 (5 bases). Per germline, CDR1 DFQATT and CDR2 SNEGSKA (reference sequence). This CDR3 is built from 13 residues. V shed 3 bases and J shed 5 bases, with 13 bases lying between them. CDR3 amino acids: CSASIGEGYGYTF. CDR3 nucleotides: TGCAGTGCTAGTATAGGGGAAGGATATGGCTACACCTTC.